The clone carrying this T cell receptor beta chain was observed many times. The antigen is undetermined. The germline V gene has CDR1 LGHDT and CDR2 YNNKEL (reference sequence). This CDR3 has 15 amino acids. Trimming pared 3 bases from V and 0 bases from J, leaving 12 bases between. RNA transcripts provided the source from which TCR beta CDR3 regions were amplified. First-round RT-PCR targeting the TCR CDR3 was performed with the HTBI primer set. MiXCR, run by TCRdb on the multiplex PCR reads, gives a single entry per CDR3 protein. In the table there are about 350,000 distinct CDR3 sequences, approximately 14% of which are singletons. The sample is drawn from a study of T cells in Graves' hyperthyroidism and ophthalmopathy. Study-wide results and caveats: Among thyroid clonotypes expanded above 0.001, most also appeared in blood.

Graves' hyperthyroidism is called stable when ophthalmopathy does not progress within 18 months. Uncontrolled infection, other autoimmune disease, pregnancy and lactation each barred patients from inclusion. The sequenced material came from blood. The sequence derives from a woman younger than 45 with Graves' hyperthyroidism. The rearrangement links TRBV3-1 to TRBJ2-7; D gene unclear. CDR3 DNA: TGTGCCAGCAGCCAGCCCTCGCGGCGCTCCTACGAGCAGTACTTC. This gives the protein CASSQPSRRSYEQYF.